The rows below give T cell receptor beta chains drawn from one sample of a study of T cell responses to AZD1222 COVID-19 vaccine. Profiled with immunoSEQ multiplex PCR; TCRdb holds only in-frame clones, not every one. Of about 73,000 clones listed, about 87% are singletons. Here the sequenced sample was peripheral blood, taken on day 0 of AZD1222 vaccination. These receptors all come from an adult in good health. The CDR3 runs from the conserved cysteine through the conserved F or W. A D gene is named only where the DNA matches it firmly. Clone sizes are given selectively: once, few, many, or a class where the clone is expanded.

TGTGCCAGCAGTACGACTAGCGGGGCCTCCTACGAGCAGTACTTC,CASSTTSGASYEQYF,15,TRBV6-2/TRBV6-3,TRBJ2-7,NA,TRBD2
TGCGCCAGCAGCTCCGGGGGTAAGGGGGCAAAATCCTACAATGAGCAGTTCTTC,CASSSGGKGAKSYNEQFF,18,TRBV5-1,TRBJ2-1,NA,NA
TGTGCCAGCAGTTTAGTGGGACCCCCATACGAGCAGTACTTC,CASSLVGPPYEQYF,14,TRBV27,TRBJ2-7,NA,NA
TGTGCCACCAGCGATCTGGACACCAACACTGAAGCTTTCTTT,CATSDLDTNTEAFF,14,TRBV15,TRBJ1-1,NA,NA
TGTGCCAGCAGTCCGACCCGGGACGCCTCACCTTACGAGCAGTACTTC,CASSPTRDASPYEQYF,16,TRBV28,TRBJ2-7,NA,NA
TGTGCCAGCAGCCCCCAGACAGGGGGCCAGACAGATACGCAGTATTTT,CASSPQTGGQTDTQYF,16,TRBV7-9,TRBJ2-3,many,TRBD1
TGTGCCAGCAGTTTTGGAGCGGGATTGGGCAATGAGCAGTTCTTC,CASSFGAGLGNEQFF,15,TRBV28,TRBJ2-1,NA,TRBD2
TGTGCCAGCAGCCAAGATCTCCCGGGGAGCTCCTACGAGCAGTACTTC,CASSQDLPGSSYEQYF,16,TRBV14,TRBJ2-7,NA,NA
TGTGCCAGCAGCTTAGTGGGAACACCCCTCCACTTT,CASSLVGTPLHF,12,TRBV7-4,TRBJ1-6,NA,NA
TGCGCCAGCAGCGCAAGCGGTAGCTCCTACGAGCAGTACTTC,CASSASGSSYEQYF,14,TRBV5-1,TRBJ2-7,few,NA
TGTGCCAGCTGCCGGGACAGGGGGCTTGCCTACGAGCAGTACTTC,CASCRDRGLAYEQYF,15,TRBV2,TRBJ2-7,NA,TRBD1
TGCGCCAGCAGCCCCGCCCGTGAGCAGTTCTTC,CASSPAREQFF,11,TRBV5-1,TRBJ2-1,NA,NA
TGTGCCAGCAGCTTACTTTCCGGACATATCAATGAGCAGTTCTTC,CASSLLSGHINEQFF,15,TRBV7-8,TRBJ2-1,NA,NA
TGTGCCTGGAGCCGAGGGGGACAGAAGATCACAGATACGCAGTATTTT,CAWSRGGQKITDTQYF,16,TRBV30,TRBJ2-3,NA,TRBD1
TGCAGCGTACGCCGGGGGGAACTCCAAGAGACCCAGTACTTC,CSVRRGELQETQYF,14,TRBV29-1,TRBJ2-5,NA,TRBD2
TGTGCCAGCAGTTACTCCGTGGGGACAGGGAACGGCTACACCTTC,CASSYSVGTGNGYTF,15,TRBV6-5,TRBJ1-2,NA,TRBD1
TGCGCCAGCAGCCTGGACTTCGGATCGGACGAGCAGTACTTC,CASSLDFGSDEQYF,14,TRBV5-1,TRBJ2-7,NA,NA
TGCGCCAGCAGCTGGGACTACTCCTACGAGCAGTACTTC,CASSWDYSYEQYF,13,TRBV5-1,TRBJ2-7,once,TRBD2
TGTGCCAGCAGCCCACGGACAGGGGGGAGCAATCAGCCCCAGCATTTT,CASSPRTGGSNQPQHF,16,TRBV7-2,TRBJ1-5,NA,TRBD1
TGTGCCAGCAGCCAGTACAGGGTGAACACTGAAGCTTTCTTT,CASSQYRVNTEAFF,14,TRBV5-5,TRBJ1-1,NA,NA
TGTGCCAGCAGCTTAGAGACCCAGTACTTC,CASSLETQYF,10,TRBV11-2,TRBJ2-5,NA,NA
TGTGCCAGCAGCTCGGGACTAGCGGGGAACACCGGGGAGCTGTTTTTT,CASSSGLAGNTGELFF,16,TRBV5-4,TRBJ2-2,NA,TRBD2
TGTGCCAGCAGTTACTCGGGGCGGGACCCAAAGGACGCTTTCTTT,CASSYSGRDPKDAFF,15,TRBV6-5,TRBJ1-1,NA,NA
TGTGCCAGCAGCTGCGCCCCGACCCTGCCCTACGAGCAGTACTTC,CASSCAPTLPYEQYF,15,TRBV3-1/TRBV3-2,TRBJ2-7,NA,NA
TGTGCCAGCAGCCCCCAGCGGGGAGGGAGCACAGATACGCAGTATTTT,CASSPQRGGSTDTQYF,16,TRBV7-2,TRBJ2-3,NA,TRBD2
TGTGCCAGCAGTTTAGGCCGGAACGGTCAGCCCCAGCATTTT,CASSLGRNGQPQHF,14,TRBV28,TRBJ1-5,NA,NA
TGCAGCCTCTGGACAGGGGGCGCAGGTGGCTACACCTTC,CSLWTGGAGGYTF,13,TRBV29-1,TRBJ1-2,once,TRBD1
TGTGCCAGCAGCGTAGGGACAGGGTTAACCGGGGAGCTGTTTTTT,CASSVGTGLTGELFF,15,TRBV7-3,TRBJ2-2,NA,TRBD1
TGTGCCAGCAGGAGCCGACGGGACACCGGGGAGCTGTTTTTT,CASRSRRDTGELFF,14,TRBV27,TRBJ2-2,few,NA
TGCGCCAGCAGCTCGGGACTCCAAACCCCCTACGAGCAGTACTTC,CASSSGLQTPYEQYF,15,TRBV5-1,TRBJ2-7,NA,NA
TGTGCCAGTAGTAGAGGGGTGGACGGCCCTAGCACAGATACGCAGTATTTT,CASSRGVDGPSTDTQYF,17,TRBV19,TRBJ2-3,NA,NA
TGTGCCTGGATGGGGGACAGGGCGGTCCCTGGCTACACCTTC,CAWMGDRAVPGYTF,14,TRBV30,TRBJ1-2,NA,TRBD1
TGTGCCAGCAGCCAAGCGAACAGGAAGGAGGACAGTGGAAATGAAAAACTGTTTTTT,CASSQANRKEDSGNEKLFF,19,TRBV3-1/TRBV3-2,TRBJ1-4,NA,NA
TGTGCCAGCACCCCGAGGGTACAGGCGGGACTTGTCGCTTTCTTT,CASTPRVQAGLVAFF,15,TRBV13,TRBJ1-1,NA,NA
TGCAGCGTTTGGGGACAGGCGAACACTGAAGCTTTCTTT,CSVWGQANTEAFF,13,TRBV29-1,TRBJ1-1,NA,TRBD1
TGTGCCAGCAGGGGGACAGGGGGCGCGCCCTACGAGCAGTACTTC,CASRGTGGAPYEQYF,15,TRBV27,TRBJ2-7,NA,TRBD1
TGTGCCAGCAGCGAGGGGTGGGGGTCGGAGACCCAGTACTTC,CASSEGWGSETQYF,14,TRBV11-3,TRBJ2-5,NA,NA
TGTGCCAGCAGCAGACAGGGGGCAAGGACCGGGGAGCTGTTTTTT,CASSRQGARTGELFF,15,TRBV3-1/TRBV3-2,TRBJ2-2,NA,TRBD1
TGTGCCAGCAGCTTGGCCTCGGGACAGGGGCCAGATATTATTTACGAGCAGTACTTC,CASSLASGQGPDIIYEQYF,19,TRBV5-5,TRBJ2-7,many,TRBD1
TGCGCCAGCAGCATTACCGGGCGGGGTACAGGGACGTCTAACTATGGCTACACCTTC,CASSITGRGTGTSNYGYTF,19,TRBV5-1,TRBJ1-2,NA,NA
TGTGCCAGCAGTCTGACAGGGTGGGGGGATACGCAGTATTTT,CASSLTGWGDTQYF,14,TRBV28,TRBJ2-3,few,TRBD1